This T cell receptor beta chain emerged from a study of CD8+ T cells in alopecia areata. This clone showed up just a few times. Its antigen remains unidentified. Study-level points and caveats: Lesional scalp exceeded normal scalp in clonality, especially in alopecia totalis/universalis.

After isolation, RNA underwent reverse transcription to generate cDNA as the sequencing template. Libraries were prepared by immunoSEQ multiplex PCR; TCRdb keeps only in-frame clonotypes and omits some of them. The profile covers a few hundred thousand clones, with 56% appearing a single time and roughly 5.3% taken by the ten largest. Sequences were obtained from CD8+ T cells sorted from blood. This TCR was recovered from a human donor in good health.

The CDR3 DNA is TGTGCCAGCAGCGCTGAGGGGGGGGCTCACCAAGAGACCCAGTACTTC. Its translation: CASSAEGGAHQETQYF. This chain links TRBV7-9 with TRBJ2-5; TRBD2 might be the D (7 bases). Trimming took 5 bases from V and 0 from J, leaving 16 bases between them. The CDR3 extends over 16 amino acids. CDR1 SEHNR and CDR2 FQNEAQ come from the germline V gene (reference sequence).